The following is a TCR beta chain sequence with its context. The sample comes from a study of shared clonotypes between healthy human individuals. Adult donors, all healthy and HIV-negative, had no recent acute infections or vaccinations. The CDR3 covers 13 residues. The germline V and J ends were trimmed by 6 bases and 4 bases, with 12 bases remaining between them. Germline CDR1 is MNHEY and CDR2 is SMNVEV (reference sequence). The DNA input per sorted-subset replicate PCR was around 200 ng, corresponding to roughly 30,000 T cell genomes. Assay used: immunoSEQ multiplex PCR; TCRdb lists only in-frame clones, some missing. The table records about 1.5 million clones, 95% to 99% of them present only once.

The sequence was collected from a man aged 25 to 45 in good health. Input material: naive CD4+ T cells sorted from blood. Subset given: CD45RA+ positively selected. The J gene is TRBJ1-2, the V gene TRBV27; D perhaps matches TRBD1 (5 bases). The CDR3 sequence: CASRVGGGYGYTF. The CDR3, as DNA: TGTGCCAGCAGGGTCGGGGGAGGCTATGGCTACACCTTC.